This is a list of T cell receptor beta chains from one sample in a study of radiotherapy plus CTLA-4 blockade in lung cancer. Some clones are missing from TCRdb's copy, which holds only in-frame ones; the method was immunoSEQ multiplex PCR. The data hold about 91,000 clones, with 72% observed a single time. The material was peripheral blood, obtained from a patient treated with radiotherapy plus ipilimumab. The receptors here all came from a human donor with non-small cell lung cancer that progressed on radiotherapy plus ipilimumab. CDR3s include the opening cysteine and the closing phenylalanine or tryptophan. The order of the fields is J gene, clone size, V gene, D gene, CDR3 DNA, CDR3 protein. A D gene is named only where the DNA matches it firmly. Size is stated for part of the rows, as once, few or many counts, or as a class when the clone is expanded.

j_gene: TRBJ2-7
abundance: NA
v_gene: TRBV18
d_gene: NA
CDR3nt: TGTGCCAGCTCACGGAGGGGCTCCTACGAGCAGTACTTC
CDR3aa: CASSRRGSYEQYF

j_gene: TRBJ2-5
abundance: NA
v_gene: TRBV9
d_gene: NA
CDR3nt: TGTGCCAGCAGCGTAGGTTGGGCGACGGAGACCCAGTACTTC
CDR3aa: CASSVGWATETQYF

j_gene: TRBJ2-1
abundance: few
v_gene: TRBV28
d_gene: TRBD2
CDR3nt: TGTGCCAGCAGTTTCCCGACTAGCGGGAGGATACTCTTCAATGAGCAGTTCTTC
CDR3aa: CASSFPTSGRILFNEQFF

j_gene: TRBJ2-1
abundance: few
v_gene: TRBV5-1
d_gene: TRBD2
CDR3nt: TGCGCCAGCAGCCAAGCGGGGGGCCATGAGCAGTTCTTC
CDR3aa: CASSQAGGHEQFF

j_gene: TRBJ2-3
abundance: NA
v_gene: TRBV18
d_gene: NA
CDR3nt: TGTGCCAGCTCACGGGTGAACCCGCCAGATACGCAGTATTTT
CDR3aa: CASSRVNPPDTQYF

j_gene: TRBJ2-7
abundance: NA
v_gene: TRBV7-9
d_gene: NA
CDR3nt: TGTGCCAGCAGCTTCCGGGAGAGGTACGAGCAGTACTTC
CDR3aa: CASSFRERYEQYF

j_gene: TRBJ2-2
abundance: NA
v_gene: TRBV7-2
d_gene: NA
CDR3nt: TGTGCCAGCAGCTTAATCCCGGGACAGAACACCGGGGAGCTGTTTTTT
CDR3aa: CASSLIPGQNTGELFF

j_gene: TRBJ1-5
abundance: NA
v_gene: TRBV6-5
d_gene: NA
CDR3nt: TGTGCCAGCAGTTACTCACAGGGAGGGCATCAGCCCCAGCATTTT
CDR3aa: CASSYSQGGHQPQHF

j_gene: TRBJ1-5
abundance: NA
v_gene: TRBV7-2
d_gene: NA
CDR3nt: TGTGCCAGCAGCTTGGGGGGGCAGGGAAATCAGCCCCAGCATTTT
CDR3aa: CASSLGGQGNQPQHF

j_gene: TRBJ1-5
abundance: NA
v_gene: TRBV13
d_gene: NA
CDR3nt: TGTGCCAGCAGTGAGAGGCGGGGGTATGGCGATCAGCCCCAGCATTTT
CDR3aa: CASSERRGYGDQPQHF

j_gene: TRBJ2-1
abundance: NA
v_gene: TRBV7-2
d_gene: TRBD1
CDR3nt: TGTGCCAGCAGCTCGCTTCTGACAGGGGGCGATGAGCAGTTCTTC
CDR3aa: CASSSLLTGGDEQFF

j_gene: TRBJ2-1
abundance: NA
v_gene: TRBV29-1
d_gene: TRBD1
CDR3nt: TGCAGCGTTGAAGACACAGGGGCCTACAATGAGCAGTTCTTC
CDR3aa: CSVEDTGAYNEQFF

j_gene: TRBJ2-1
abundance: NA
v_gene: TRBV28
d_gene: NA
CDR3nt: TGTGCCAGCAGTCCTTCCTCCGTCCATGAGCAGTTCTTC
CDR3aa: CASSPSSVHEQFF

j_gene: TRBJ1-2
abundance: NA
v_gene: TRBV4-3
d_gene: NA
CDR3nt: TGCGCCAGCAGCCAAGAGAAAGGGACCTATGGCTACACCTTC
CDR3aa: CASSQEKGTYGYTF

j_gene: TRBJ2-3
abundance: NA
v_gene: TRBV28
d_gene: NA
CDR3nt: TGTGCCAGCAGCTCCGGGACCCAGGGGATGGCGACAGATACGCAGTATTTT
CDR3aa: CASSSGTQGMATDTQYF

j_gene: TRBJ1-1
abundance: NA
v_gene: TRBV11-1
d_gene: NA
CDR3nt: TGTGCCAGCAGCTTACGGTGGAACACTGAAGCTTTCTTT
CDR3aa: CASSLRWNTEAFF

j_gene: TRBJ2-7
abundance: few
v_gene: TRBV28
d_gene: NA
CDR3nt: TGTGCCAGCACCTCCCCGGCCGGCTCCGAGCAGTACTTC
CDR3aa: CASTSPAGSEQYF

j_gene: TRBJ2-2
abundance: NA
v_gene: TRBV18
d_gene: NA
CDR3nt: TGTGCCAGCTCACCACCTTCGCGGGGGAACACCGGGGAGCTGTTTTTT
CDR3aa: CASSPPSRGNTGELFF

j_gene: TRBJ1-3
abundance: NA
v_gene: TRBV7-2
d_gene: TRBD1
CDR3nt: TGTGCCAGCAGCCCCAGGGGACAGTTCTCTGGAAACACCATATATTTT
CDR3aa: CASSPRGQFSGNTIYF

j_gene: TRBJ2-4
abundance: once
v_gene: TRBV7-9
d_gene: NA
CDR3nt: TGTGCCAGCAGCTCGACCAAAGCCAAAAACATTCAGTACTTC
CDR3aa: CASSSTKAKNIQYF

j_gene: TRBJ1-4
abundance: NA
v_gene: TRBV6-6
d_gene: TRBD1
CDR3nt: TGTGCCAGCAGTCCCCGGGACAGGAGCCCCCCCGAAAAACTGTTTTTT
CDR3aa: CASSPRDRSPPEKLFF

j_gene: TRBJ2-7
abundance: few
v_gene: TRBV2
d_gene: TRBD1
CDR3nt: TGTGCCAGCAGTGATAACCGGGACAGCTACGAGCAGTACTTC
CDR3aa: CASSDNRDSYEQYF

j_gene: TRBJ1-3
abundance: NA
v_gene: TRBV19
d_gene: NA
CDR3nt: TGTGCCAGTAGTATCATAACAGGCTCTGGAAACACCATATATTTT
CDR3aa: CASSIITGSGNTIYF

j_gene: TRBJ1-4
abundance: NA
v_gene: TRBV7-9
d_gene: NA
CDR3nt: TGTGCCAGCAGCGACGGGAAGAATTTGAACGAAAAACTGTTTTTT
CDR3aa: CASSDGKNLNEKLFF

j_gene: TRBJ1-5
abundance: NA
v_gene: TRBV10-1
d_gene: NA
CDR3nt: TGCGCCAGCAGGTGTCCCCTGTCTCGGCGAAATCAGCCCCAGCATTTT
CDR3aa: CASRCPLSRRNQPQHF

j_gene: TRBJ2-2
abundance: NA
v_gene: TRBV5-4
d_gene: TRBD2
CDR3nt: TGTGCCAGCAGCTTGGCGCAGCGGGGGCCGGGCGGGGAGCTGTTTTTT
CDR3aa: CASSLAQRGPGGELFF

j_gene: TRBJ2-1
abundance: NA
v_gene: TRBV7-2
d_gene: NA
CDR3nt: TGTGCCAGCAGCTCCAACAGGGTTTCCAATGAGCAGTTCTTC
CDR3aa: CASSSNRVSNEQFF

j_gene: TRBJ2-7
abundance: few
v_gene: TRBV15
d_gene: TRBD1
CDR3nt: TGTGCCACCAGCAGAGATGGGCAGGGGGCCTACGAGCAGTACTTC
CDR3aa: CATSRDGQGAYEQYF

j_gene: TRBJ2-3
abundance: NA
v_gene: TRBV9
d_gene: NA
CDR3nt: TGTGCCAGCAGCTCCACAGATACGCAGTATTTT
CDR3aa: CASSSTDTQYF

j_gene: TRBJ2-3
abundance: NA
v_gene: TRBV6-5
d_gene: TRBD2
CDR3nt: TGTGCCAGCAGCCTAGCTAGCGGGAGTCCAGATACGCAGTATTTT
CDR3aa: CASSLASGSPDTQYF

j_gene: TRBJ1-4
abundance: NA
v_gene: TRBV6-5
d_gene: TRBD1
CDR3nt: TGTGCCAGCAGACCCGAGGGACAGGGAAAACTGTTTTTT
CDR3aa: CASRPEGQGKLFF

j_gene: TRBJ1-5
abundance: NA
v_gene: TRBV6-1
d_gene: NA
CDR3nt: TGTGCCAGCAGTGTGGTTCGAAATCAGCCCCAGCATTTT
CDR3aa: CASSVVRNQPQHF

j_gene: TRBJ2-7
abundance: NA
v_gene: TRBV5-1
d_gene: TRBD2
CDR3nt: TGCGCCAGCAGCCAGGGACTAGCGGGAGGGCCGGTCGAGCAGTACTTC
CDR3aa: CASSQGLAGGPVEQYF

j_gene: TRBJ2-6
abundance: NA
v_gene: TRBV13
d_gene: NA
CDR3nt: TGTGCCAGCAGTGGTCGGAAACTGAGTACAAAGTCGGGCCAACGTCTGACTTTC
CDR3aa: CASSGRKLSTKSGQRLTF

j_gene: TRBJ1-4
abundance: once
v_gene: TRBV6-6
d_gene: NA
CDR3nt: TGTGCCAGCACCTTAAGAAAGGGCTCAACTAATGAAAAACTGTTTTTT
CDR3aa: CASTLRKGSTNEKLFF

j_gene: TRBJ1-1
abundance: NA
v_gene: TRBV13
d_gene: NA
CDR3nt: TGTGCCAGCAGCCTCGACAAGAACACTGAAGCTTTCTTT
CDR3aa: CASSLDKNTEAFF

j_gene: TRBJ2-3
abundance: NA
v_gene: TRBV9
d_gene: NA
CDR3nt: TGTGCCAGCAGCGTACTAGATTCCGCAGATACGCAGTATTTT
CDR3aa: CASSVLDSADTQYF

j_gene: TRBJ1-3
abundance: NA
v_gene: TRBV5-5
d_gene: NA
CDR3nt: TGTGCCAGCAGCTTAAAGGCCTCTAGCTCTGGAAACACCATATATTTT
CDR3aa: CASSLKASSSGNTIYF

j_gene: TRBJ1-2
abundance: NA
v_gene: TRBV6-1
d_gene: NA
CDR3nt: TGTGCCAGCACCGGGCGTCGGGGTGAGGGTGGCTACACCTTC
CDR3aa: CASTGRRGEGGYTF

j_gene: TRBJ1-2
abundance: few
v_gene: TRBV6-5
d_gene: NA
CDR3nt: TGTGCCAGCAGTTACTCGACGGGGGGGTCTGGCTACACCTTC
CDR3aa: CASSYSTGGSGYTF

j_gene: TRBJ1-1
abundance: once
v_gene: TRBV11-3
d_gene: TRBD1
CDR3nt: TGTGCCAGCAGCTTAGCGACAGGGGGAAGCACTGAAGCTTTCTTT
CDR3aa: CASSLATGGSTEAFF

j_gene: TRBJ2-7
abundance: NA
v_gene: TRBV4-2
d_gene: TRBD1
CDR3nt: TGTGCCAGCAGCCTCGGACAGGGACCCTCCTACGAGCAGTACTTC
CDR3aa: CASSLGQGPSYEQYF

j_gene: TRBJ2-7
abundance: NA
v_gene: TRBV21-1
d_gene: NA
CDR3nt: TGTGCCAGCAGCAAAGAGAGCGCAGGGGAGTACGAGCAGTACTTC
CDR3aa: CASSKESAGEYEQYF

j_gene: TRBJ2-2
abundance: NA
v_gene: TRBV18
d_gene: NA
CDR3nt: TGTGCCAGCTCACCAGGGTCAGGCACCGGGGAGCTGTTTTTT
CDR3aa: CASSPGSGTGELFF

j_gene: TRBJ1-5
abundance: many
v_gene: TRBV27
d_gene: TRBD1
CDR3nt: TGTGCCAGCAGTTTGGGACAGGGCCTGGTCAATCAGCCCCAGCATTTT
CDR3aa: CASSLGQGLVNQPQHF

j_gene: TRBJ2-3
abundance: NA
v_gene: TRBV9
d_gene: NA
CDR3nt: TGTGCCAGCAGCGTAGTTGCCGGGGTAGGGACAGATACGCAGTATTTT
CDR3aa: CASSVVAGVGTDTQYF

j_gene: TRBJ2-2
abundance: NA
v_gene: TRBV9
d_gene: NA
CDR3nt: TGTGCCAGCAGCGTAGGACGGAGCTCGAACACCGGGGAGCTGTTTTTT
CDR3aa: CASSVGRSSNTGELFF